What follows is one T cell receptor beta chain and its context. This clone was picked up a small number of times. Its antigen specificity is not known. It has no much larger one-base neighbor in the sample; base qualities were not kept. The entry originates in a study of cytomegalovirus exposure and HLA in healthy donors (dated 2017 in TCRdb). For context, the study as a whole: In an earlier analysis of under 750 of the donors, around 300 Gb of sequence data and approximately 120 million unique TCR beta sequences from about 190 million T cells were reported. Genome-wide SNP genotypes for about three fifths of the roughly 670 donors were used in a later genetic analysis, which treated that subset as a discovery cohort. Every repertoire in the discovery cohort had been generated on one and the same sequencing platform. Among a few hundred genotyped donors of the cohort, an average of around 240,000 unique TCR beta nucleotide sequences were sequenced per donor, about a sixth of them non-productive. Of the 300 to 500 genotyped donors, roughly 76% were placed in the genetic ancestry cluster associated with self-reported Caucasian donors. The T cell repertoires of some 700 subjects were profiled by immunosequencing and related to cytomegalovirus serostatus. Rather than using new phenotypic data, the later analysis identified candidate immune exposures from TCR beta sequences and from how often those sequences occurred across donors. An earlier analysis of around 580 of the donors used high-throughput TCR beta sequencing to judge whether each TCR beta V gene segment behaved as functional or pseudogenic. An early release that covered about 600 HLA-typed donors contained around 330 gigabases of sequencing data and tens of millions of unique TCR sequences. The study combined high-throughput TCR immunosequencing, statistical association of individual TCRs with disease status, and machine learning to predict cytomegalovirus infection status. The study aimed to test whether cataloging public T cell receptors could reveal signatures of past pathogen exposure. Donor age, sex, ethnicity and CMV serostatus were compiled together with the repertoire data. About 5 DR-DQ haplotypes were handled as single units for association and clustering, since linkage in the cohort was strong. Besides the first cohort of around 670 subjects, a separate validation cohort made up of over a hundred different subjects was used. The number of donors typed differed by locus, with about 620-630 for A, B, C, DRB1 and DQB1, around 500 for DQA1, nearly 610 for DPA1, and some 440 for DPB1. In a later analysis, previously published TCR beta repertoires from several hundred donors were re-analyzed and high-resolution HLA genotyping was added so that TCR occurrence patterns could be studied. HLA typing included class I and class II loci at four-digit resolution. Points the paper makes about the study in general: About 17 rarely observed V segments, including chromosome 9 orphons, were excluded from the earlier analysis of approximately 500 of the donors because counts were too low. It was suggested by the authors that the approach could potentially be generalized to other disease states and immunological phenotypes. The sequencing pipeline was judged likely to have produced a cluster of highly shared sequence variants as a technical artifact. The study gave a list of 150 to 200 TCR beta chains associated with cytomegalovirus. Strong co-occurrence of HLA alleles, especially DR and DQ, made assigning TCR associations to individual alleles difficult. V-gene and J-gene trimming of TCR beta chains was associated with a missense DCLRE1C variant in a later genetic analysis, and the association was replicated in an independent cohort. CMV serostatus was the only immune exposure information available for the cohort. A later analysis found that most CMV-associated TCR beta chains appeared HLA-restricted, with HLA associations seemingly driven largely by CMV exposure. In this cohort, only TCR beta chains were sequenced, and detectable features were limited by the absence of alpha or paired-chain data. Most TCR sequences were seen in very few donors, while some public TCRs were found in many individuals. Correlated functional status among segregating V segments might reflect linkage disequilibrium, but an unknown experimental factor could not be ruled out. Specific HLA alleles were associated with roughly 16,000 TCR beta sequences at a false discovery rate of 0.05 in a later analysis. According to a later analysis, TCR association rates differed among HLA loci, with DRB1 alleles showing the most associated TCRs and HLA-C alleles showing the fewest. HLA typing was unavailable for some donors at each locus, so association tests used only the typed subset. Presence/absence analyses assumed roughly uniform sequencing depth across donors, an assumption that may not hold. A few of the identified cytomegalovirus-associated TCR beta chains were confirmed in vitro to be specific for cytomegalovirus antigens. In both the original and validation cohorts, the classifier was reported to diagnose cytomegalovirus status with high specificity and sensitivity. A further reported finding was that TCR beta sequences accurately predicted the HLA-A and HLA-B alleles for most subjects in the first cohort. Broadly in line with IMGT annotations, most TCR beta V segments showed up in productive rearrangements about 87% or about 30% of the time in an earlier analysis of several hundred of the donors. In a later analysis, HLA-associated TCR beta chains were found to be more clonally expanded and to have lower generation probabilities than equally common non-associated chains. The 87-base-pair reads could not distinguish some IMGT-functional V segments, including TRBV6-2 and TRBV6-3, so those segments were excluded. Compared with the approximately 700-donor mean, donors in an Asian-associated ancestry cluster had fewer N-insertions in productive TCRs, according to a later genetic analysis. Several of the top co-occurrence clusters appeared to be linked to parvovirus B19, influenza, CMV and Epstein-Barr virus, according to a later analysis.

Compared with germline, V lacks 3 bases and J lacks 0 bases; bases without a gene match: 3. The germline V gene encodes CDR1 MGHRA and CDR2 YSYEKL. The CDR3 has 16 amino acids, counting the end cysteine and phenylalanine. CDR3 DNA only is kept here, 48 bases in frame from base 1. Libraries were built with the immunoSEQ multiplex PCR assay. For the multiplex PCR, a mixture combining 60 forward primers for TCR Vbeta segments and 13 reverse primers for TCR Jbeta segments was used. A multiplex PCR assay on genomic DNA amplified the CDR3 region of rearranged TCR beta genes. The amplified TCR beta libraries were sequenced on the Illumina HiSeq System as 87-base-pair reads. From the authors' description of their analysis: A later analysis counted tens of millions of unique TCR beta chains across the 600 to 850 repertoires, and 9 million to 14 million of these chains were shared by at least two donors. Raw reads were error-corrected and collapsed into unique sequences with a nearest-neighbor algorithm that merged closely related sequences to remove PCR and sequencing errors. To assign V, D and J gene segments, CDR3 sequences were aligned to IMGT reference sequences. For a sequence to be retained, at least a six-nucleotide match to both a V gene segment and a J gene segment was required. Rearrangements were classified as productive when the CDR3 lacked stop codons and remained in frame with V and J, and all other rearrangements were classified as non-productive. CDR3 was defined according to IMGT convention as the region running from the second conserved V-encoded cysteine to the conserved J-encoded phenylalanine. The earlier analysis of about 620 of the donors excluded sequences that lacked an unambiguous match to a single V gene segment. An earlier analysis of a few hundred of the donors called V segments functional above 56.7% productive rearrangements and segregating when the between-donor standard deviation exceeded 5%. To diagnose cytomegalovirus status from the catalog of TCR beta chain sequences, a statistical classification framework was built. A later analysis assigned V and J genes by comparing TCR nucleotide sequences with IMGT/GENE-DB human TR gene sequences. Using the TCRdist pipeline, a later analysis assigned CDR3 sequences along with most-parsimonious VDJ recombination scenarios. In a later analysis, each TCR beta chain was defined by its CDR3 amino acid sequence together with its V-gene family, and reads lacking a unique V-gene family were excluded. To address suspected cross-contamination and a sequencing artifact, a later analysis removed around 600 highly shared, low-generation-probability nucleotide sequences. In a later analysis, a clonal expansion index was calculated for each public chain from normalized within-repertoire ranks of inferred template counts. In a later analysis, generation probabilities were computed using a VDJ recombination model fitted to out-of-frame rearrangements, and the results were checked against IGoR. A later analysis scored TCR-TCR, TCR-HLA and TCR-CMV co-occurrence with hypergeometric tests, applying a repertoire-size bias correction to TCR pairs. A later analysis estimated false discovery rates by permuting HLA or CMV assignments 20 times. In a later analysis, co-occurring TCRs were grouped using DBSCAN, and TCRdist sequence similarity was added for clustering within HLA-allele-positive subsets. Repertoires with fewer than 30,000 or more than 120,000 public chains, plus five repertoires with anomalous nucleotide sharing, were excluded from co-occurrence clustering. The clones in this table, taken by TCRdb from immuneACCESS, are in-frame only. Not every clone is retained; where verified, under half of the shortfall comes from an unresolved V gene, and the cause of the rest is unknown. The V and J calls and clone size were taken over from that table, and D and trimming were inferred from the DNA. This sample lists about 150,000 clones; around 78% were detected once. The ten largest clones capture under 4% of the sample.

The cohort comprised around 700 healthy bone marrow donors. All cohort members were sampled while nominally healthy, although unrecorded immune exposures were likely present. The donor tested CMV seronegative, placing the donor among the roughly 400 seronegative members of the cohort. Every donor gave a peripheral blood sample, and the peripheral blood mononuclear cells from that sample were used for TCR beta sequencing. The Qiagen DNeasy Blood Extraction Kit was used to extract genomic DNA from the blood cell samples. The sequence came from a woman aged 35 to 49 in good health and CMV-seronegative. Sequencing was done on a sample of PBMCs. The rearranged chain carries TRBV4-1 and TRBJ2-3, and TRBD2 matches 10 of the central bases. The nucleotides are TGCGCCAGCAGCCATCCGACTAGCGGGAGCACAGATACGCAGTATTTT. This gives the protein CASSHPTSGSTDTQYF.